The sequence of this TCR beta chain was determined in a study of cytomegalovirus exposure and HLA in healthy donors. Study summary: Earlier work reported 95 million to 130 million unique TCR beta sequences from 150 million to 200 million T cells. Study-level findings and limits: A few CMV-associated chains proved CMV antigen-specific in vitro.

PCR was performed using 60 Vbeta and 13 Jbeta primers. The table came from immunoSEQ multiplex PCR; TCRdb's copy has only in-frame clones and leaves some out. The data contain about 140,000 clones, around 82% of them singletons. About this clone: Its antigen is not known.

Trimming shortened V by 4 bases and J by 0 bases, and 11 bases separated the two germline ends. This CDR3 is 15 amino acids long. Germline CDR1 reads SGHTA; CDR2 reads FQGNSA. The sequence was collected from a man aged 35 to 55 in good health and CMV-seropositive. The rearrangement links TRBV7-2 to TRBJ2-3; the D gene is possibly TRBD1 (5 bases). Sequenced: PBMCs. CDR3 nucleotides: TGTGCCAGCAGCTATCTAGGGGCCAGCACAGATACGCAGTATTTT. This translates into CASSYLGASTDTQYF.